The 4 T cell receptor beta chains below all came from one sample that was sequenced in a study of PD-1 blockade in classical Hodgkin lymphoma. Here immunoSEQ multiplex PCR was the method, and the copy in TCRdb shows in-frame clones only, minus some. The sample has approximately 13,000 clones, around 77% seen once. All the patients suffered relapse after autologous stem cell transplantation, and brentuximab vedotin exposure differed. Sequenced material: peripheral blood mononuclear cells (PBMCs), taken at baseline. These receptor sequences come from a human donor with classical Hodgkin lymphoma.

This clone was counted once. This sequence is one base from a far larger clone and is likely a read error. This chain links TRBV7-4 with TRBJ1-4, with no clear D. CDR3 length: 19 residues. The germline V and J ends were trimmed by 0 bases and 5 bases, with 22 bases remaining between them. Germline V gives CDR1 SGHVT, CDR2 SQSDAQ. Here the CDR3 reads CASSLARGFSATINEKLFF. The CDR3 bases are TGTGCCAGCAGCTTAGCGCGGGGTTTTTCCGCAACAATCAATGAAAAACTGTTTTTT.

The chain uses TRBV6-5 and TRBJ1-2; 7 bases are a match to TRBD1. The CDR3 has 12 amino acids. The V gene end was trimmed by 10 bases and the J gene end by 7 bases; junction bases not matched to a gene: 9. Per germline, CDR1 MNHEY and CDR2 SVGAGI. CDR3 loop: CATLTGEGGYTF. As DNA, the CDR3 is TGTGCCACCTTAACAGGGGAAGGTGGCTACACCTTC.

The chain joins TRBV4-2 to TRBJ1-2, with a weak D call TRBD1 (6 bases). CDR3 length equals 16 residues. V lost 4 bases and J lost 6, with 21 bases in between. CDR1 and CDR2 from the germline V gene are LGHNA and YNFKEQ. The CDR3 protein is CASSPHLNRDTDGYTF. The CDR3 coding sequence is TGTGCCAGCAGCCCGCACCTAAACCGGGACACCGATGGCTACACCTTC.

This clone showed up just a few times. The V and J genes are TRBV6-1 and TRBJ2-3; the D call may be TRBD1 or TRBD2 (7 bases each). The CDR3 extends over 16 amino acids. The V gene's germline CDR1 is MNHNS and CDR2 SASEGT. Between the trimmed V and J ends, which lost 3 bases and 1 base, there was a span of 14 bases. The CDR3 nucleotides are TGTGCCAGCAGTGACTTATCAGGGGGGGGCACAGATACGCAGTATTTT. Protein: CASSDLSGGGTDTQYF.